This T cell receptor (beta chain) was captured in a study of control samples from healthy donors and cancer patients. Only in-frame clones appear in the TCRdb table, and some are missing; sequencing was by immunoSEQ multiplex PCR. The table shows about 140,000 clones, with more than 85% occurring only once. Sequenced sample: blood. The sequence came from a man aged 25-40 years in good health.

The CDR3 coding sequence is TGTGCCAGCAGTGAAGAAGGTGGCCGTTCCTACGAGCAGTACTTC. Its protein product is CASSEEGGRSYEQYF. The chain combines TRBV6-1 with TRBJ2-7; D ambiguous. Germline-derived CDR1 and CDR2 are MNHNS and SASEGT. This CDR3 region has 15 residues. V was pared by 1 base and J by 1 base, with 11 bases between.